The sequence of this TCR beta chain was determined in a study of tumor and adjacent non-tumor tissue in lung cancer. Study overall: Patients were aged about 31 to 85, roughly 9 men and about 5 women, stage I to III. Some 3.9 million productive TCRbeta reads were obtained per sample on average.

The CDR3 has 15 residues. Germline V gene data show CDR1 as MDHEN and CDR2 as SYDVKM. TCRbeta libraries were built with three rounds of nested PCR, modified from ARM-PCR. TCRdb processed the multiplex PCR reads anew with MiXCR; each CDR3 protein has one entry. The sample holds tens of thousands of distinct CDR3 sequences, roughly 66% seen once. No cell sorting was done before RNA was extracted from the tissue. In regard to this clonotype: The antigen remains undetermined. At one end the junction does not follow the germline gene, possibly because of a read error.

Study conclusions and caveats: Tumor repertoires had a smaller top 100 clone share than normal lung. Higher tumor TCR diversity was associated with shorter survival.

This sequence originates from a man between 60 and 75 years old with non-small cell lung cancer. Source material: lung tumor tissue. The J gene is TRBJ2-3, the V gene TRBV28; TRBD2 might be the D (6 bases). CDR3 region: CASLLGGVNTDTQFF. As DNA, the CDR3 is TGTGCCAGCTTGCTGGGAGGTGTGAACACAGATACGCAGTTTTTT.